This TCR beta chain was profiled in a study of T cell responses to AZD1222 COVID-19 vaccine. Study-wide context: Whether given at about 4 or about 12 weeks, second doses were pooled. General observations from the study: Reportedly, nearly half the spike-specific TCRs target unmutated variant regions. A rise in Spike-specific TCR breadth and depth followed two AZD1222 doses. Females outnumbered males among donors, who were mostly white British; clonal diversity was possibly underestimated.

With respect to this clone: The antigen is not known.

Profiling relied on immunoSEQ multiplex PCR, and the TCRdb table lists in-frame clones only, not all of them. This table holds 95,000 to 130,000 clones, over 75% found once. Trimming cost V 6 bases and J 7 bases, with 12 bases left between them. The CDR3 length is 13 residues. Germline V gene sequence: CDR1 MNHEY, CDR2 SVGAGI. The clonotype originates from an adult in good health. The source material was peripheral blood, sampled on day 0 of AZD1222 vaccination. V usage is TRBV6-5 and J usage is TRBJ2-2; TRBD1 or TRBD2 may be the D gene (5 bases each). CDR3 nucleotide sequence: TGTGCCAGCAGCCTAGGGGAGATCGGGGAGCTGTTTTTT. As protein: CASSLGEIGELFF.